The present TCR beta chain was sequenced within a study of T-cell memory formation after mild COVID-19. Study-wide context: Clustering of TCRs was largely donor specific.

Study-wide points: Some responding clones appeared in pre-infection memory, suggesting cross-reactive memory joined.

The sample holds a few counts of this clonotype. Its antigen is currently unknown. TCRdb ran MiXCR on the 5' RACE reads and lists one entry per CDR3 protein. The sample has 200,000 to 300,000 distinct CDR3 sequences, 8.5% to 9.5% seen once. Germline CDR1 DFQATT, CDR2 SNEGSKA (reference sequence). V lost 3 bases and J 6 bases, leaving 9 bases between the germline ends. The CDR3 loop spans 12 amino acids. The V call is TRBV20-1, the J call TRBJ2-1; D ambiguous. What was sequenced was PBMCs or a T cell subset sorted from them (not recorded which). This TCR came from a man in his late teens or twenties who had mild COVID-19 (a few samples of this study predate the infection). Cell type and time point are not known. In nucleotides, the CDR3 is TGCAGTGCTAGGAGTGATTCCAATGAGCAGTTCTTC. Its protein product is CSARSDSNEQFF.